This entry is about one TCR beta chain. The trim removed 0 bases at V and 5 bases at J, leaving 9 bases unmatched. Germline V gene lookup returns CDR1 SGDLS and CDR2 YYNGEE. The CDR3 runs to 16 residues. Sequenced by immunoSEQ multiplex PCR; TCRdb stores in-frame clones only, minus some. The sample has 160,000 or so clones; over 75% are singletons. The record originates from a study of blood T cell repertoires in COVID-19. Sequences were obtained from peripheral blood. The TCR comes from a woman aged 40 to 50 with acute or convalescent COVID-19. The rearrangement uses TRBV9 and TRBJ2-7; TRBD2 aligns across 9 bases. The CDR3 nucleotides read TGTGCCAGCAGCGTAGGGTTAGCGGGAGTAAATGACGAGCAGTACTTC. Translating gives CASSVGLAGVNDEQYF.